This T cell receptor beta chain was retrieved from a study of PD-L1 blockade in urothelial cancer. The wider study: From 0 to 3 prior chemotherapy regimens had been given to the patients. The authors examined blood 3 weeks (second dose) and 6 weeks after treatment start. Peripheral blood specimens exhibited a median yield of 141,255 T cells.

Assay: immunoSEQ multiplex PCR; the TCRdb copy retains only in-frame clones and omits some. The top ten clones hold approximately 1.9% of a sample with around 40,000 clones, about 89% of them seen once. Germline CDR1 reads SGHNT; CDR2 reads YYREEE (reference sequence). The V segment lost 3 bases and the J segment 6 bases; nucleotides outside the gene matches: 12. There are 17 residues in the CDR3. The sequences come from PBMCs, collected around atezolizumab (anti-PD-L1) treatment. This clonotype was sampled from a man between 60 and 70 years old with urothelial cancer. The V gene is TRBV5-4, the J gene TRBJ1-4; TRBD1 agrees at 9 bases. The CDR3 here is CASSSRTGGEKDEKLFF. The CDR3 nucleotides are TGTGCCAGCAGCTCACGAACAGGGGGCGAGAAGGATGAAAAACTGTTTTTT.